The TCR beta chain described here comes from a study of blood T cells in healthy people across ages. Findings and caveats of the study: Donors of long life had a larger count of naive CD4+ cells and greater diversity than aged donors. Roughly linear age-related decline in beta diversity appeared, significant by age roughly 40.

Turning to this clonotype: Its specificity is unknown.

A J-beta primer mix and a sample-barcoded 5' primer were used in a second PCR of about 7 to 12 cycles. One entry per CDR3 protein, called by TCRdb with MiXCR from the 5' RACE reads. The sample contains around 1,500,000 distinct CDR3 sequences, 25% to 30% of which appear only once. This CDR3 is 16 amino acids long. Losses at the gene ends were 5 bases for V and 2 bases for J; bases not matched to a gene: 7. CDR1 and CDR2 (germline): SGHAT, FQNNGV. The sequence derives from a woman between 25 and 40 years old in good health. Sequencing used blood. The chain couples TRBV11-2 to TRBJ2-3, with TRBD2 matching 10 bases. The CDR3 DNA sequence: TGTGCCAGCAGCCTTCTAGCGGGGGCCTTCACAGATACGCAGTATTTT. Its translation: CASSLLAGAFTDTQYF.